The present T cell receptor (beta chain) was sequenced within a study of T-cell memory formation after mild COVID-19. Broader study findings: Contracting clones from day 15 to 85 had balanced CD4/CD8; later expanders favoured CD4+.

One entry per CDR3 protein results from TCRdb running MiXCR on the 5' RACE reads. Of around 160,000 distinct CDR3 sequences in the sample, 9.5% to 13% are singletons; the top ten hold 3.5% to 4%. As regards this clonotype: Antigen specificity is unknown.

Germline V lookup: CDR1 MNHEY, CDR2 SVGAGI. Trimming removed 2 bases from V and 5 bases from J, with 12 bases in between. The CDR3 is 14 amino acids. Sequences were obtained from PBMCs or a T cell subset sorted from them (not recorded which). This TCR was recovered from a man between 18 and 29 years old who had mild COVID-19 (a few samples of this study predate the infection). Cell type and time point are not known. The chain links TRBV6-5 to TRBJ2-5; perhaps TRBD1 as D (5 bases). The CDR3 DNA is TGTGCCAGCAGTTACCCTGGCAGGGCGGAGACCCAGTACTTC. Translating gives CASSYPGRAETQYF.